A single sample gave rise to the 17 T cell receptor beta chains below, sequenced in a study of blood T cell repertoires in COVID-19. Sequencing used immunoSEQ multiplex PCR; TCRdb keeps in-frame clones, though not all of them. This sample has roughly 250,000 clones, with around 89% found just once. Sequencing was performed on peripheral blood. These receptor sequences come from a man in his thirties or forties with acute or convalescent COVID-19.

The V gene is TRBV18, the J gene TRBJ2-7; 9 bases agree with TRBD1. V dropped 4 bases and J dropped 2; count of bases not matched to a gene: 9. The CDR3 loop spans 16 amino acids. From germline, CDR1 is KGHSH and CDR2 LQKENI. The CDR3 sequence is CASSHGGTGGPYEQYF. As DNA, the CDR3 is TGTGCCAGCTCACACGGGGGAACAGGGGGCCCCTACGAGCAGTACTTC. Complete variable domain (other parts from reference TRBV18 and TRBJ2-7): NAGVMQNPRHLVRRRGQEARLRCSPMKGHSHVYWYRQLPEEGLKFMVYLQKENIIDESGMPKERFSAEFPKEGPSILRIQQVVRGDSAAYFCASSHGGTGGPYEQYFGPGTRLTVT.

The count of this clone is one. The chain joins TRBV10-2 to TRBJ2-1; 8 nucleotides line up with TRBD2. Germline trimming cut 3 bases from V and 5 bases from J; bases unmatched to any gene: 9. The CDR3 loop spans 16 amino acids. Per germline, CDR1 WSHSY and CDR2 SAAADI. The DNA for the CDR3 is TGCGCCAGCAGTGATTGGGCGACTAGCGTAAACAATGAGCAGTTCTTC. Its protein product is CASSDWATSVNNEQFF.

In its sample, this clone was seen a few times. The chain couples TRBV3-1 (or the pseudogene TRBV3-2) to TRBJ1-4; maybe TRBD1 (6 bases). V lost 1 base, J lost 10 bases, and 10 bases lay in between. The CDR3 totals 13 residues. Germline V CDR1 and CDR2: LGHDT, YNNKEL (reference sequence). CDR3 in DNA: TGTGCCAGCAGCCAAGGGGGGCTAAGAAAACTGTTTTTT. This encodes CASSQGGLRKLFF.

V is TRBV5-4 and J is TRBJ2-7, with 8 nucleotides matching TRBD1. There are 16 residues in the CDR3. Germline loops: CDR1 SGHNT, CDR2 YYREEE (reference sequence). Losses at the gene ends were 4 bases for V and 0 bases for J; bases not matched to a gene: 9. The CDR3 here is CASSEGQAFNSYEQYF. The CDR3 nucleotides read TGTGCCAGCAGCGAGGGACAGGCCTTTAACTCCTACGAGCAGTACTTC. Together with reference TRBV5-4 and TRBJ2-7, the CDR3 gives the full variable domain: ETGVTQSPTHLIKTRGQQVTLRCSSQSGHNTVSWYQQALGQGPQFIFQYYREEENGRGNFPPRFSGLQFPNYSSELNVNALELDDSALYLCASSEGQAFNSYEQYFGPGTRLTVT.

This sequence joins TRBV6-5 and TRBJ2-1; TRBD1 aligns across 9 bases. Per the germline V gene, CDR1 is MNHEY and CDR2 is SVGAGI. V shed 5 bases and J 9 bases; nucleotides not matched to a gene: 11. This CDR3 has 15 residues. CDR3 amino acids: CASSTTGTGLREQFF. The CDR3 nucleotides are TGTGCCAGCAGTACAACCGGGACAGGGTTACGTGAGCAGTTCTTC.

The chain carries TRBV7-3 and TRBJ2-7; 8 nucleotides match TRBD1. Trimming took 4 bases from V and 4 from J; bases not matched to a gene: 3. From germline, CDR1 is SGHTA and CDR2 FQGTGA. The CDR3 spans 13 residues. This CDR3 is CASSSDRGYEQYF. The DNA of the CDR3 is TGTGCCAGCAGCTCCGACAGGGGTTACGAGCAGTACTTC.

The chain joins TRBV18 to TRBJ1-4; perhaps TRBD1 as D (5 bases). Trimming shortened V by 3 bases and J by 0 bases, and 11 bases separated the two germline ends. The CDR3 has 16 residues. CDR1 and CDR2 (germline): KGHSH, LQKENI. The CDR3 is CASSPRQIATNEKLFF. CDR3 nucleotide sequence: TGTGCCAGCTCACCCCGACAGATTGCAACTAATGAAAAACTGTTTTTT.

The chain employs TRBV6-5 and TRBJ2-7; maybe TRBD2 (6 bases). Germline values: CDR1 MNHEY, CDR2 SVGAGI. Trimming left V 2 bases short and J 3 bases short, with 11 bases between. The CDR3 contains 14 residues. The CDR3 reads CASSYRGSDYEQYF. The CDR3 nucleotides read TGTGCCAGCAGTTACCGGGGGTCCGACTACGAGCAGTACTTC.

The sample holds one count of this clone. The rearrangement joins TRBV2 to TRBJ2-5; TRBD2 matches at 11 bases. Trimming took 6 bases from V and 4 from J; bases not matched to a gene: 7. The CDR3 spans 15 residues. Germline V gene sequence: CDR1 SNHLY, CDR2 FYNNEI. CDR3 protein: CASRRSGGDGETQYF. CDR3 coding DNA: TGTGCCAGCAGGCGTAGCGGGGGGGATGGAGAGACCCAGTACTTC.

The V call is TRBV30, the J call TRBJ2-2, with 7 bases aligning to TRBD2. Germline-derived CDR1 and CDR2 are GTSNPN and SVGIG (reference sequence). V trimming: 5 bases; J trimming: 1 base; junction bases outside the gene matches: 4. The CDR3 spans 14 residues. The CDR3 DNA follows: TGTGCCTGGGGGCGGGAGAGGAACACCGGGGAGCTGTTTTTT. Protein product: CAWGRERNTGELFF. Full variable domain (rest looked up from reference TRBV30 and TRBJ2-2): SQTIHQWPATLVQPVGSPLSLECTVEGTSNPNLYWYRQAAGRGLQLLFYSVGIGQISSEVPQNLSASRPQDRQFILSSKKLLLSDSGFYLCAWGRERNTGELFFGEGSRLTVL.

The CDR3 protein is CASSPDKNEKLFF. The CDR3, as DNA: TGTGCCAGCTCACCCGACAAGAATGAAAAACTGTTTTTT. This chain connects TRBV18 to TRBJ1-4; the D is unclear. Germline lookup yields CDR1 KGHSH and CDR2 LQKENI. The CDR3 consists of 13 residues. V lost 3 bases and J 5 bases, leaving 7 bases between the germline ends.

The rearrangement links TRBV6-6 to TRBJ1-5, with D unclear. This CDR3 contains 12 residues. Trimming stripped 7 bases from V and 2 bases from J, with 6 bases between. CDR1 MNHNY and CDR2 SVGAGI come from the germline V gene (reference sequence). This CDR3 reads CASKEGNQPQHF. CDR3 nucleotide sequence: TGTGCCAGCAAGGAGGGCAATCAGCCCCAGCATTTT.

This clone was seen only once. The chain has TRBV6-6 and TRBJ2-1; a possible D gene is TRBD1 (7 bases). Germline-derived CDR1 and CDR2 are MNHNY and SVGAGI (reference sequence). This CDR3 comprises 15 residues. Between the trimmed V and J ends, which lost 4 bases and 2 bases, there was a span of 12 bases. This chain's CDR3 is CASSLPGGPYNEQFF. CDR3 in DNA: TGTGCCAGCAGTTTACCAGGGGGGCCCTACAATGAGCAGTTCTTC.

This clone came up a few times. The V and J genes are TRBV19 and TRBJ2-1, with 7 nucleotides matching TRBD2. This CDR3 spans 14 amino acids. Per the germline V gene, CDR1 is LNHDA and CDR2 is SQIVND (reference sequence). After removal of 5 bases from V and 4 bases from J, the junction contained 5 bases not matched to a gene. This CDR3 reads CASSGLAEYNEQFF. CDR3 DNA: TGTGCCAGTAGTGGGCTAGCGGAATACAATGAGCAGTTCTTC.

The chain has TRBV6-5 and TRBJ1-3; D not resolved. Germline assignment: CDR1 MNHEY and CDR2 SVGAGI. CDR3 length equals 15 residues. V lost 5 bases, J lost 0 bases, and 11 bases lay in between. In DNA, the CDR3 is TGTGCCAGCAGTCCCAGGACTTTCTCTGGAAACACCATATATTTT. Amino acids: CASSPRTFSGNTIYF.

This clone has a handful of counts. The rearrangement links TRBV2 to TRBJ1-5; 7 bases are a match to TRBD1. CDR1 SNHLY and CDR2 FYNNEI come from the germline V gene. The V segment lost 4 bases and the J segment 5 bases; nucleotides outside the gene matches: 2. The CDR3 runs to 13 residues. CDR3 sequence reads: CASSGQGYQPQHF. In DNA, the CDR3 is TGTGCCAGCAGTGGACAGGGATATCAGCCCCAGCATTTT.

The chain couples TRBV6-5 to TRBJ1-1; a weak D match, TRBD1 (6 bases). CDR1 is MNHEY, CDR2 SVGAGI, per germline. Between the trimmed V and J ends, which lost 2 bases and 0 bases, there was a span of 7 bases. This CDR3 is built from 14 residues. CDR3 in amino acids: CASSYDRMNTEAFF. The CDR3, as DNA: TGTGCCAGCAGTTACGACAGGATGAACACTGAAGCTTTCTTT.